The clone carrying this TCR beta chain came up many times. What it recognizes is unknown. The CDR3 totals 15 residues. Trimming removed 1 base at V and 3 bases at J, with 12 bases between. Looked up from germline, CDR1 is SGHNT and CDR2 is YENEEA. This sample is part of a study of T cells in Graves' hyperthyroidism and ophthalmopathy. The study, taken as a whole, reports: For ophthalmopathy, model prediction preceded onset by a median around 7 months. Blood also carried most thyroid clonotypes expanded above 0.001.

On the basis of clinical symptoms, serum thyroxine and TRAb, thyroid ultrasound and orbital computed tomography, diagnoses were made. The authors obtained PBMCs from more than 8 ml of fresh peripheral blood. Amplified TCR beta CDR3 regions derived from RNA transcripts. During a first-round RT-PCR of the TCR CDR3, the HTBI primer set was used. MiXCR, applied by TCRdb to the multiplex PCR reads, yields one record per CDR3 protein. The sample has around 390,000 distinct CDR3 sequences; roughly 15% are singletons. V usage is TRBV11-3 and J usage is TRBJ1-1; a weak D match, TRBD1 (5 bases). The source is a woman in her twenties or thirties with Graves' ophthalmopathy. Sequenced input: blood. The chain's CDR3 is CASSLGRKGYTEAFF. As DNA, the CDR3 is TGTGCCAGCAGCTTAGGTCGCAAGGGGTACACTGAAGCTTTCTTT.